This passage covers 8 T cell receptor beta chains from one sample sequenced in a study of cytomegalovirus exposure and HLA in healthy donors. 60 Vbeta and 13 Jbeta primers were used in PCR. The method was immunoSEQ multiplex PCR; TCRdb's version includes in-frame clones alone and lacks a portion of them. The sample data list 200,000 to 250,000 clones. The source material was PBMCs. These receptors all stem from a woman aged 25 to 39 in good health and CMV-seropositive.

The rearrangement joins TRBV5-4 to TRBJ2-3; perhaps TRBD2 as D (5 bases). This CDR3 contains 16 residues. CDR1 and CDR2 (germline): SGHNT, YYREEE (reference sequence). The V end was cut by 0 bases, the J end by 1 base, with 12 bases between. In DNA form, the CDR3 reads TGTGCCAGCAGCTTGGCCGCGGGCTTGGGCACAGATACGCAGTATTTT. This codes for CASSLAAGLGTDTQYF.

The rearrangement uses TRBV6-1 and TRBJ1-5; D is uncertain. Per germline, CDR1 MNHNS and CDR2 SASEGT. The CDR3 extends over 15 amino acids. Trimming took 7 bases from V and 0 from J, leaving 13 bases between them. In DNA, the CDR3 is TGTGCCAGCATCCGGGGAGGCGCTAGCAATCAGCCCCAGCATTTT. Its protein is CASIRGGASNQPQHF.

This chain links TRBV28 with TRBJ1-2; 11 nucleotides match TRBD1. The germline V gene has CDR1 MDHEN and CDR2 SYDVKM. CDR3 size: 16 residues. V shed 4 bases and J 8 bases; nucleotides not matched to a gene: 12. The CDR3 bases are TGTGCCAGCAGTTATAACGGACAGGGGGCCTCGAGCGGCTACACCTTC. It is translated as CASSYNGQGASSGYTF.

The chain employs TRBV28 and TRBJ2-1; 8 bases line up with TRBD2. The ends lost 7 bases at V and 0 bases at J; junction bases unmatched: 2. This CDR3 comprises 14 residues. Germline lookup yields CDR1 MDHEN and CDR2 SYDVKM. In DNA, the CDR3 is TGTGCCAGCATAAGCGGGGGCTCCTACAATGAGCAGTTCTTC. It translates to CASISGGSYNEQFF.

CDR3 nucleotide sequence: TGTGCCAGCAGTTGGGACAGCTACAATGAGCAGTTCTTC. Its protein product is CASSWDSYNEQFF. The chain combines TRBV5-6 with TRBJ2-1, with 7 bases aligning to TRBD1. CDR1 and CDR2 (germline): SGHDT, YYEEEE. The CDR3 consists of 13 residues. V shed 5 bases, J shed 3 bases, and the junction held 2 bases outside the gene matches.

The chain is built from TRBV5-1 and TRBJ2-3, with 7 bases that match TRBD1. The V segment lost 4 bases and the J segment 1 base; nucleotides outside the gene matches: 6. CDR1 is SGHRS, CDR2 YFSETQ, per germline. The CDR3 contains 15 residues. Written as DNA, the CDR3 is TGCGCCAGCAGCGTATCAGGGGGAGGCACAGATACGCAGTATTTT. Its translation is CASSVSGGGTDTQYF. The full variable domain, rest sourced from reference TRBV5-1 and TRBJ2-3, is KAGVTQTPRYLIKTRGQQVTLSCSPISGHRSVSWYQQTPGQGLQFLFEYFSETQRNKGNFPGRFSGRQFSNSRSEMNVSTLELGDSALYLCASSVSGGGTDTQYFGPGTRLTVL.

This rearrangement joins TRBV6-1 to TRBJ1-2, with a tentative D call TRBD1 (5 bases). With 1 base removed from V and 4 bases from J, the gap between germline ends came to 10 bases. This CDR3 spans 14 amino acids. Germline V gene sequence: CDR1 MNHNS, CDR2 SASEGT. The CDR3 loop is CASSEGPRAYGYTF. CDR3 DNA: TGTGCCAGCAGTGAAGGGCCCAGGGCCTATGGCTACACCTTC.

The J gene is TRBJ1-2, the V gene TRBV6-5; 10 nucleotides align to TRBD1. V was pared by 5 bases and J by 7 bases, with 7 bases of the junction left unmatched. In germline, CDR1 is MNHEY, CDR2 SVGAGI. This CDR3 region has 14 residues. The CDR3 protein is CASSQRTGGIGYTF. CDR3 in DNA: TGTGCCAGCAGTCAGAGGACAGGGGGGATTGGCTACACCTTC.